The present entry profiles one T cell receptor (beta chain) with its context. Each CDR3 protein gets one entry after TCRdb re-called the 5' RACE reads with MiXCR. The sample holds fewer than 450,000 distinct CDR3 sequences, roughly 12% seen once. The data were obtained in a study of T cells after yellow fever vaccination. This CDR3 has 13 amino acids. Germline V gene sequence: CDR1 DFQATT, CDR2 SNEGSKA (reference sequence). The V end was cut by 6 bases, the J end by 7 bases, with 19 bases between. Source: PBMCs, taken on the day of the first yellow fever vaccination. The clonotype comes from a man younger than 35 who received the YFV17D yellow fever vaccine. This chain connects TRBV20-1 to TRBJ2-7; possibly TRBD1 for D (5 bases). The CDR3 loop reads CSAGKRRGLEQYF. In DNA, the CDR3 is TGCAGTGCCGGAAAGCGAAGGGGCCTTGAGCAGTACTTC.